The 12 T cell receptor beta chains listed next were all sequenced from one sample in a study of blood T cell repertoires in COVID-19. The assay was immunoSEQ multiplex PCR, and TCRdb's table has in-frame clones only and misses some. The data contain hundreds of thousands of clones, roughly nine tenths of them singletons. The sequenced sample was PBMCs or T cells enriched from blood (not recorded which). Receptors were obtained from a man aged 55 to 70 who had recovered from COVID-19.

The chain combines TRBV14 with TRBJ1-2, with 8 bases that match TRBD1. CDR3 size: 15 residues. With 3 bases clipped from V and 6 bases from J, the junction kept 9 bases outside the gene matches. Germline V CDR1 and CDR2: SGHDN, FVKESK. DNA of the CDR3: TGTGCCAGCAGCCACCGGACAGGGCAACTCGATGGCTACACCTTC. It specifies CASSHRTGQLDGYTF.

The chain uses TRBV10-3 and TRBJ1-6; 10 nucleotides line up with TRBD1. J gave up 7 bases and V 6 bases, and 6 bases lay outside the gene matches. CDR1 and CDR2 (germline): ENHRY, SYGVKD. The CDR3 is 15 amino acids. CDR3 coding DNA: TGTGCCATCAGGAACCCGGGACAGGGGAATTCACCCCTCCACTTT. Translated, it gives CAIRNPGQGNSPLHF.

The chain has TRBV30 and TRBJ1-1, with TRBD1 as a possible D gene (5 bases). V was pared by 0 bases and J by 12 bases, with 35 bases between. Per germline, CDR1 GTSNPN and CDR2 SVGIG (reference sequence). This CDR3 has 19 amino acids. The CDR3 nucleotides are TGTGCCTGGAGTGTTTGGGGGGGAGATGGTAGTGCCCCTGGCCGTTCTTCTTTCTTT. Residues: CAWSVWGGDGSAPGRSSFF.

This clone was seen only once. This chain joins TRBV30 and TRBJ2-5; a weak D match, TRBD2 (6 bases). CDR1 is GTSNPN and CDR2 is SVGIG in the germline V gene (reference sequence). V lost 1 base, J lost 4 bases, and 13 bases lay in between. The CDR3 is made up of 14 amino acids. CDR3 region: CAWSGGHGGETQYF. The CDR3 DNA reads TGTGCCTGGAGTGGCGGGCACGGGGGAGAGACCCAGTACTTC.

The rearrangement uses TRBV7-3 and TRBJ2-1; 8 bases are shared with TRBD2. The CDR3 totals 15 residues. Germline CDR1 reads SGHTA; CDR2 reads FQGTGA. With V trimmed by 6 bases and J by 5 bases, 9 bases remained unmatched. CDR3 DNA sequence: TGTGCCAGCAGGGAGACGGGGGGGCCGGACAATGAGCAGTTCTTC. Its protein product is CASRETGGPDNEQFF.

In the case of this clone: The sample has other DNA sequences that encode this CDR3 too. The V gene is TRBV5-1, the J gene TRBJ2-3, with a weak D call TRBD1 (6 bases). Germline loops: CDR1 SGHRS, CDR2 YFSETQ. The CDR3 covers 13 residues. Trimming took off 4 bases at V and 2 bases at J, with 8 bases between the two ends. The CDR3: CASSGDNTDTQYF. Here the CDR3 DNA reads TGCGCCAGCAGCGGGGACAACACAGATACGCAGTATTTT.

V and J are TRBV12-3 or TRBV12-4 and TRBJ1-3, with 9 nucleotides matching TRBD1. V shed 8 bases, J shed 7 bases, and the junction held 3 bases outside the gene matches. This CDR3 has 12 residues. CDR3 sequence (DNA): TGTGCCAGCGACGACAGGGGGAACACCATATATTTT. This gives the protein CASDDRGNTIYF.

The V call is TRBV2, the J call TRBJ1-5, with TRBD1 matching over 8 bases. J was trimmed by 7 bases and V by 7 bases; bases with no gene match: 9. The CDR3 has 14 residues. Germline V CDR1 and CDR2: SNHLY, FYNNEI. The CDR3 sequence is CASTPDRVGQPQHF. In nucleotides, the CDR3 is TGTGCCAGCACCCCGGACAGGGTAGGGCAGCCCCAGCATTTT.

The chain has TRBV4-3 and TRBJ1-1; 7 nucleotides line up with TRBD1. The J segment lost 9 bases and the V segment lost 1 base, leaving 5 bases of the junction unmatched. Looked up from germline, CDR1 is LGHNA and CDR2 is YSLEER. This CDR3 spans 13 amino acids. The CDR3: CASSQATGVKAFF. DNA of the CDR3: TGCGCCAGCAGCCAAGCTACAGGGGTGAAAGCTTTCTTT.

J is TRBJ2-3 and V is TRBV4-1; D perhaps matches TRBD2 (6 bases). CDR3 length: 14 residues. Trimming removed 5 bases at V and 2 bases at J, with 11 bases between. Germline loops: CDR1 MGHRA, CDR2 YSYEKL. CDR3 amino acids: CASSGSGSTDTQYF. In nucleotides, the CDR3 is TGCGCCAGCAGCGGAAGCGGGTCCACAGATACGCAGTATTTT.

The chain joins TRBV27 to TRBJ2-5; D may be TRBD1 (6 bases). The CDR3 is 13 amino acids. V lost 4 bases, J lost 5 bases, and 11 bases lay in between. Germline loops: CDR1 MNHEY, CDR2 SMNVEV (reference sequence). This CDR3 is CASSSQGYETQYF. Here the CDR3 DNA reads TGTGCCAGCAGTTCACAGGGTTATGAGACCCAGTACTTC.

The chain couples TRBV5-1 to TRBJ2-6; tentative D call: TRBD2 (6 bases). Per germline, CDR1 SGHRS and CDR2 YFSETQ. Trimming removed 0 bases from V and 3 bases from J, with 22 bases in between. The CDR3 extends over 20 amino acids. The CDR3 loop reads CASSLGAWERAIGGANVLTF. As DNA, the CDR3 is TGCGCCAGCAGCTTGGGGGCGTGGGAGCGGGCCATCGGTGGGGCCAACGTCCTGACTTTC.